These 22 T cell receptor beta chains were sequenced from one sample in a study of Ad26.COV2.S vaccination and SARS-CoV-2 variants. Libraries were prepared by immunoSEQ multiplex PCR; TCRdb keeps only in-frame clonotypes and omits some of them. The sample carries approximately 350,000 clones, approximately 83% recorded once. Described treatment: around 19 received Ad26.COV2.S at low or high dose, single or two shots; several received placebo; per-sample allocation not given. The samples date from day 63 after the first vaccine or placebo injection. Sample: peripheral blood, taken in a trial of Ad26.COV2.S vaccine versus placebo. The origin of the receptors is a person aged 18-60 years who received the Ad26.COV2.S COVID-19 vaccine or a placebo.

The rearrangement uses TRBV18 and TRBJ1-6; D is possibly TRBD1 (5 bases). This CDR3 region has 15 residues. Germline V gene data show CDR1 as KGHSH and CDR2 as LQKENI. The V and J ends lost 3 bases and 4 bases respectively, with 10 bases between them. The CDR3 region is CASSPGGAYNSPLHF. CDR3 in DNA: TGTGCCAGCTCACCCGGCGGGGCATATAATTCACCCCTCCACTTT.

This rearrangement joins TRBV13 to TRBJ2-5; the match to TRBD2 covers 10 bases. The CDR3 spans 16 residues. The ends lost 4 bases at V and 5 bases at J; junction bases unmatched: 10. Germline loops: CDR1 PRHDT, CDR2 FYEKMQ (reference sequence). The CDR3 region has the DNA TGTGCCAGCAGCTCCCTACGCACTAGCGGGATTGAGACCCAGTACTTC. It encodes CASSSLRTSGIETQYF.

The chain combines TRBV6-6 with TRBJ1-2; tentative D call: TRBD1 (5 bases). CDR1 and CDR2 from the germline V gene are MNHNY and SVGAGI (reference sequence). Trimming took off 0 bases at V and 6 bases at J, with 11 bases between the two ends. CDR3 length: 14 amino acids. The CDR3 loop reads CASSYSGGMDGYTF. CDR3 DNA sequence: TGTGCCAGCAGTTACTCGGGGGGTATGGATGGCTACACCTTC.

The chain links TRBV12-3 or TRBV12-4 to TRBJ2-2, with D possibly being TRBD2 (6 bases). The germline V and J ends were trimmed by 3 bases and 7 bases, with 6 bases remaining between them. The CDR3 loop spans 12 amino acids. CDR3 coding DNA: TGTGCCAGCAGTTTGCGGGGCGGGGAGCTGTTTTTT. Encoded protein: CASSLRGGELFF.

The J gene is TRBJ2-2, the V gene TRBV9, with a weak D call TRBD1 (6 bases). Trimming stripped 4 bases from V and 2 bases from J, with 9 bases between. The germline CDR1 and CDR2 sequences are SGDLS and YYNGEE. The CDR3 has 14 amino acids. The CDR3 DNA reads TGTGCCAGCAGCCTAGGGACAAACACCGGGGAGCTGTTTTTT. Encoded protein: CASSLGTNTGELFF.

This sequence joins TRBV7-9 and TRBJ2-3; D remains unclear. Trimming cost V 5 bases and J 2 bases, with 8 bases left between them. Germline CDR1 reads SEHNR; CDR2 reads FQNEAQ (reference sequence). The CDR3 has 13 amino acids. The CDR3 sequence is CASSVQITDTQYF. The CDR3 DNA reads as TGTGCCAGCAGCGTGCAAATCACAGATACGCAGTATTTT.

This chain links TRBV18 with TRBJ2-5; D is ambiguous. The CDR3 contains 15 residues. V lost 3 bases, J lost 0 bases, and 11 bases lay in between. CDR1 KGHSH and CDR2 LQKENI come from the germline V gene. In DNA form, the CDR3 reads TGTGCCAGCTCACCCCCGGGCTTAAACCAAGAGACCCAGTACTTC. Its translation is CASSPPGLNQETQYF.

A few counts support this clone. J is TRBJ2-2 and V is TRBV6-2 or TRBV6-3; TRBD2 agrees at 13 bases. From germline, CDR1 is MNHEY and CDR2 SVGEGT. J gave up 1 base and V 4 bases, and 9 bases lay outside the gene matches. There are 19 residues in the CDR3. The CDR3 reads CASSFPTGTSGENTGELFF. CDR3 bases: TGTGCCAGCAGTTTCCCCACCGGGACTAGCGGGGAGAACACCGGGGAGCTGTTTTTT.

The genes are TRBV29-1 and TRBJ2-1; the D is unclear. The V gene lost 6 bases and the J gene lost 5 bases, with 11 bases spanning the gap. Germline CDR1 SQVTM, CDR2 ANQGSEA. The CDR3 extends over 12 amino acids. CDR3 sequence: CSVLPMNNEQFF. The CDR3 DNA follows: TGCAGCGTCCTTCCTATGAACAATGAGCAGTTCTTC.

This clone occurred once. The rearrangement links TRBV27 to TRBJ1-2; 9 bases are shared with TRBD1. Germline lookup yields CDR1 MNHEY and CDR2 SMNVEV (reference sequence). The CDR3 contains 12 residues. V dropped 6 bases and J dropped 5; count of bases not matched to a gene: 1. The CDR3 DNA sequence: TGTGCCAGCAGAGGGACAGGGTATGGCTACACCTTC. Translation: CASRGTGYGYTF.

The chain links TRBV5-1 to TRBJ1-4; the D is unclear. The CDR3 is made up of 12 amino acids. CDR1 is SGHRS and CDR2 is YFSETQ in the germline V gene. Trimming shortened V by 0 bases and J by 7 bases, and 4 bases separated the two germline ends. As DNA, the CDR3 is TGCGCCAGCAGCTTGGGGGGTGAAAAACTGTTTTTT. Protein product: CASSLGGEKLFF.

The chain recombines TRBV10-3 with TRBJ1-2; D call uncertain. CDR1 and CDR2 (germline): ENHRY, SYGVKD. V was trimmed by 7 bases and J by 4 bases, leaving 10 bases between them. This CDR3 region has 12 residues. The CDR3 sequence is CAITSGGYGYTF. For the CDR3, the DNA is TGTGCCATCACTTCCGGCGGCTATGGCTACACCTTC.

The chain uses TRBV27 and TRBJ2-7; D tentatively reads TRBD1 or TRBD2 (6 bases each). CDR3 length: 15 residues. The V gene's germline CDR1 is MNHEY and CDR2 SMNVEV (reference sequence). The V end lost 5 bases, the J end lost 3 bases, and 17 bases lay between the germline ends. The CDR3 coding sequence is TGTGCCAGCAGTCTCATATGGGGGGCGATCTACGAGCAGTACTTC. Protein: CASSLIWGAIYEQYF.

The V call is TRBV2, the J call TRBJ1-2; D is unclear. Germline CDR1 SNHLY, CDR2 FYNNEI. The CDR3 sequence is 11 residues long. With 6 bases removed from V and 7 bases from J, the gap between germline ends came to 9 bases. The CDR3 bases are TGTGCCAGCAGCCCGCGGGTTGGCTACACCTTC. Translated, it gives CASSPRVGYTF.

V usage is TRBV7-3 and J usage is TRBJ1-1; D not certain. The CDR3 is 13 residues long. Germline values: CDR1 SGHTA, CDR2 FQGTGA. V was trimmed by 3 bases and J by 4 bases, leaving 9 bases between them. CDR3 region: CASSFSEGTEAFF. In DNA, the CDR3 is TGTGCCAGCAGCTTCAGCGAAGGCACTGAAGCTTTCTTT.

This clone was observed a handful of times. The chain links TRBV9 to TRBJ1-6; D not certain. Germline V gene lookup returns CDR1 SGDLS and CDR2 YYNGEE. The CDR3 runs to 13 residues. The V and J ends lost 0 bases and 13 bases respectively, with 11 bases between them. DNA for the CDR3: TGTGCCAGCAGCGTAGCGTCAGGAGGGCCCCTCCACTTT. Translation gives CASSVASGGPLHF.

The gene calls are TRBV27 and TRBJ2-7; D gene ambiguous. The V and J ends lost 6 bases and 3 bases respectively, with 18 bases between them. CDR3 length: 15 amino acids. CDR1 is MNHEY, CDR2 SMNVEV, per germline (reference sequence). The CDR3 DNA reads as TGTGCCAGCAGCACTACCGGGTCATGGGACTACGAGCAGTACTTC. As protein: CASSTTGSWDYEQYF.

The chain links TRBV4-1 to TRBJ1-2, with 8 bases lining up with TRBD1. With 4 bases clipped from V and 7 bases from J, the junction kept 11 bases outside the gene matches. CDR1 is MGHRA, CDR2 YSYEKL, per germline. This CDR3 has 15 amino acids. The CDR3 loop is CASSRTTGGMGGYTF. The CDR3 DNA reads TGCGCCAGCAGCCGTACCACAGGGGGAATGGGTGGCTACACCTTC.

V usage is TRBV5-1 and J usage is TRBJ2-7; D is unresolved. V lost 4 bases, J lost 3 bases, and 8 bases lay in between. Germline values: CDR1 SGHRS, CDR2 YFSETQ. The CDR3 spans 12 residues. CDR3 nucleotides: TGCGCCAGCAGCAGGACGGTCTACGAGCAGTACTTC. It encodes CASSRTVYEQYF.

The V call is TRBV9, the J call TRBJ1-2; weak D call: TRBD1 (6 bases). CDR3 length: 14 amino acids. V lost 0 bases and J 8 bases, leaving 14 bases between the germline ends. Germline V lookup: CDR1 SGDLS, CDR2 YYNGEE. CDR3 coding DNA: TGTGCCAGCAGCGTAGCTTTAGCAGGGGCCGGCTACACCTTC. Its protein is CASSVALAGAGYTF.

This chain joins TRBV5-5 and TRBJ2-3; unclear D gene. Trimming took 6 bases from V and 6 from J, leaving 11 bases between them. Germline V gene sequence: CDR1 SGHKS, CDR2 YYEKEE (reference sequence). This CDR3 comprises 12 residues. CDR3 sequence: CASNYDPDTQYF. The CDR3 nucleotides are TGTGCCAGCAATTATGACCCCGATACGCAGTATTTT. The full variable domain, in which reference TRBV5-5 and TRBJ2-3 provide the parts outside the CDR3, is DAGVTQSPTHLIKTRGQQVTLRCSPISGHKSVSWYQQVLGQGPQFIFQYYEKEERGRGNFPDRFSARQFPNYSSELNVNALLLGDSALYLCASNYDPDTQYFGPGTRLTVL.

Only a few counts were recorded for this clone. The genes are TRBV7-9 and TRBJ2-5; D is possibly TRBD1 (5 bases). CDR3 length: 17 residues. Trimming removed 0 bases from V and 5 bases from J, with 19 bases in between. CDR1 is SEHNR, CDR2 FQNEAQ, per germline (reference sequence). The CDR3 here is CASSLAPPGYRRETQYF. The CDR3 DNA is TGTGCCAGCAGCTTAGCGCCCCCAGGGTATAGGCGGGAGACCCAGTACTTC. The complete variable domain, with remaining parts taken from reference TRBV7-9 and TRBJ2-5, reads DTGVSQNPRHKITKRGQNVTFRCDPISEHNRLYWYRQTLGQGPEFLTYFQNEAQLEKSRLLSDRFSAERPKGSFSTLEIQRTEQGDSAMYLCASSLAPPGYRRETQYFGPGTRLLVL.